This TCR beta chain is from a study of blood T cell repertoires in COVID-19. Produced via immunoSEQ multiplex PCR; TCRdb's table is partial and in-frame only. The data hold 35,000 to 50,000 clones, with roughly 84% observed a single time. Germline values: CDR1 MDHEN, CDR2 SYDVKM. V shed 4 bases and J 6 bases; nucleotides not matched to a gene: 8. This CDR3 is 15 amino acids long. The receptor's source is a human donor in a cohort sampled during active COVID-19. The chain combines TRBV28 with TRBJ2-3; TRBD2 matches at 9 bases. The specimen was peripheral blood. The CDR3 nucleotides are TGTGCCAGCAGTTCTAGCGGGGCCGGTCCGGATACGCAGTATTTT. The encoded protein is CASSSSGAGPDTQYF. The entire variable domain, with the rest obtained from reference TRBV28 and TRBJ2-3, is as follows: DVKVTQSSRYLVKRTGEKVFLECVQDMDHENMFWYRQDPGLGLRLIYFSYDVKMKEKGDIPEGYSVSREKKERFSLILESASTNQTSMYLCASSSSGAGPDTQYFGPGTRLTVL.